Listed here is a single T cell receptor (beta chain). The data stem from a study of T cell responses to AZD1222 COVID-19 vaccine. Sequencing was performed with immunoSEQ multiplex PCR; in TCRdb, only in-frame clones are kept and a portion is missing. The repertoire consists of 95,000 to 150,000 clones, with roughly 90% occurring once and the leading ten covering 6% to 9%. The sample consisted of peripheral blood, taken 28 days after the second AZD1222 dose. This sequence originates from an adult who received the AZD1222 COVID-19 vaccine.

Written as DNA, the CDR3 is TGTGCCAGCAGCTTGGTTCCCCAAGGGCAGGGAGCCAACACCATATATTTT. Protein: CASSLVPQGQGANTIYF. The chain combines TRBV5-4 with TRBJ1-3, with a tentative D call TRBD1 (5 bases). Trimming left V 0 bases short and J 7 bases short, with 20 bases between. This CDR3 has 17 residues. Germline-derived CDR1 and CDR2 are SGHNT and YYREEE (reference sequence).